Reported below is one T cell receptor (beta chain). TCRdb ran MiXCR on the RT-PCR reads and lists one entry per CDR3 protein. Of 550,000 to 600,000 distinct CDR3 sequences in the sample, about 12% were seen once. The CDR3 extends over 13 amino acids. V lost 7 bases and J lost 6; bases outside the gene matches: 9. Germline CDR1 MNHNS, CDR2 SASEGT. This entry is derived from a study of response to subunit inactivated influenza vaccine. The sample here was PBMCs from blood, taken on the day of vaccination. This TCR derives from a man in his fifties or sixties who received an inactivated influenza vaccine. This sequence joins TRBV6-1 and TRBJ2-7, with 7 bases aligning to TRBD1. Here the CDR3 reads CASKGAINTEQYF. Here the CDR3 DNA reads TGTGCCAGCAAGGGGGCAATAAATACCGAGCAGTACTTC.